These 21 T cell receptor beta chains came from one sample sequenced in a study of monozygotic twins with inflammatory bowel disease. Using the 5' RACE reads, TCRdb records one entry per CDR3 protein without DNA. This table holds approximately 400,000 distinct CDR3 sequences. The sample taken for sequencing was blood. The receptors originated from a human donor with ulcerative colitis or Crohn's disease, or a healthy co-twin of an affected twin (not recorded which).

This chain connects TRBV10-3 to TRBJ2-3; TCRdb lists TRBD1, though no DNA is available to test this call. Germline assignment: CDR1 ENHRY and CDR2 SYGVKD. The CDR3 is 13 residues long. CDR3: CAIGTEGTDTQYF.

The chain uses TRBV20-1 and TRBJ1-5. This CDR3 comprises 13 residues. Germline CDR1 is DFQATT and CDR2 is SNEGSKA (reference sequence). Here the CDR3 reads CSAPDGSNQPQHF.

The chain links TRBV6-1 to TRBJ2-2; TCRdb's assignment of TRBD1 cannot be checked, as there is no DNA. This CDR3 is built from 14 residues. The V gene's germline CDR1 is MNHNS and CDR2 SASEGT. The CDR3 loop is CASSFVAGTGELFF.

The gene calls are TRBV20-1 and TRBJ2-1; absent DNA, TCRdb's TRBD1 call cannot be checked. From germline, CDR1 is DFQATT and CDR2 SNEGSKA (reference sequence). The CDR3 has 15 amino acids. The CDR3 loop reads CSAPENNIQGNEQFF.

The chain has TRBV7-6 and TRBJ1-1; TCRdb's D call of TRBD1 is untestable without DNA. The CDR3 extends over 13 amino acids. From germline, CDR1 is SGHVS and CDR2 FNYEAQ. CDR3 protein: CASSPRQAPEAFF.

The chain is built from TRBV4-2 and TRBJ1-2; the TCRdb call, TRBD1, lacks DNA for checking. Germline V gene data show CDR1 as LGHNA and CDR2 as YNFKEQ. The CDR3 runs to 13 residues. Here the CDR3 reads CASRPPGVGGYTF.

The rearrangement uses TRBV6-2 or TRBV6-3 and TRBJ1-1; TCRdb names TRBD1, which stays unverified in the absence of DNA. From germline, CDR1 is MNHEY and CDR2 SVGEGT. The CDR3 is 15 residues long. CDR3 loop: CATESDRGRFSEAFF.

This chain joins TRBV11-1 and TRBJ2-1; absent DNA, TCRdb's TRBD2 call cannot be checked. Germline lookup yields CDR1 SGHAT and CDR2 FQDESV (reference sequence). The CDR3 contains 18 residues. This CDR3 reads CASSSPGLAGGTFNEQFF.

The V and J genes are TRBV13 and TRBJ1-1; without DNA, the TCRdb call of TRBD1 cannot be checked. Per the germline V gene, CDR1 is PRHDT and CDR2 is FYEKMQ (reference sequence). The CDR3 is made up of 15 amino acids. The CDR3 sequence is CASRERTGVGTEAFF.

This chain joins TRBV12-3 or TRBV12-4 and TRBJ2-5; without DNA, the TCRdb call of TRBD1 cannot be checked. This CDR3 has 13 residues. The CDR3 loop reads CASRQGSSETQYF.

The chain couples TRBV9 to TRBJ2-7; TCRdb returns TRBD1, unconfirmable since there is no DNA. Germline CDR1 is SGDLS and CDR2 is YYNGEE. CDR3 length: 12 residues. The CDR3 here is CAIVGGRYEQYF.

This rearrangement joins TRBV7-2 to TRBJ2-2; as DNA is missing, the TRBD1 call by TCRdb cannot be tested. In germline, CDR1 is SGHTA, CDR2 FQGNSA. The CDR3 totals 16 residues. The CDR3 here is CASSLAGRGFAGELFF.

The CDR3 region is CASSQGEAGSPSYGYTF. This chain joins TRBV4-2 and TRBJ1-2; absent DNA, TCRdb's TRBD1 call cannot be checked. Germline CDR1 and CDR2: LGHNA and YNFKEQ. This CDR3 region has 17 residues.

This chain connects TRBV3-1 to TRBJ2-5; TCRdb names TRBD1, which stays unverified in the absence of DNA. This CDR3 comprises 14 residues. Germline CDR1 LGHDT, CDR2 YNNKEL (reference sequence). CDR3 sequence: CASRTGPPQETQYF.

The V and J genes are TRBV5-4 and TRBJ2-3; absent DNA, TCRdb's TRBD2 call cannot be checked. The CDR3 contains 17 residues. The germline gives CDR1 SGHNT, CDR2 YYREEE (reference sequence). The CDR3 here is CASRSGLAVVSTDTQYF.

The chain is built from TRBV18 and TRBJ1-5; checking the TCRdb D call of TRBD1 is not possible without DNA. Germline V gene sequence: CDR1 KGHSH, CDR2 LQKENI. CDR3 length: 16 residues. The CDR3 sequence is CASSPNKGTGDQPQHF. Filled out from reference TRBV18 and TRBJ1-5, the complete variable domain reads NAGVMQNPRHLVRRRGQEARLRCSPMKGHSHVYWYRQLPEEGLKFMVYLQKENIIDESGMPKERFSAEFPKEGPSILRIQQVVRGDSAAYFCASSPNKGTGDQPQHFGDGTRLSIL.

The chain combines TRBV20-1 with TRBJ1-1. CDR1 DFQATT and CDR2 SNEGSKA come from the germline V gene (reference sequence). This CDR3 comprises 13 residues. This CDR3 is CSANDGLNTEAFF.

CDR3 sequence: CASSYKGDSEQYF. The chain recombines TRBV7-6 with TRBJ2-7; TCRdb's D call of TRBD1 is untestable without DNA. The CDR3 spans 13 residues. From germline, CDR1 is SGHVS and CDR2 FNYEAQ.

This sequence joins TRBV5-1 and TRBJ2-7; TCRdb outputs TRBD1, but without DNA this stays unchecked. The CDR3 covers 13 residues. Germline CDR1 is SGHRS and CDR2 is YFSETQ. This CDR3 reads CASSPMTGGEQYF.

The gene calls are TRBV12-3 or TRBV12-4 and TRBJ2-3; the D call from TCRdb, TRBD1, cannot be confirmed without DNA. This CDR3 has 17 residues. CDR3 sequence reads: CASSSLQTGYGGDTQYF.

The chain couples TRBV24-1 to TRBJ2-1; TCRdb designates TRBD1, a call that cannot be tested without DNA. CDR1 and CDR2 from the germline V gene are KGHDR and SFDVKD. The CDR3 runs 17 residues. The CDR3 loop reads CATSSRFGTGTADEQFF.